Listed here are 13 T cell receptor beta chains from one sample, sequenced in a study of beta chain features in type 1 diabetes. Findings of the study overall: Researchers report that Type 1 diabetes patients had moderately but significantly shorter TCRB CDR3s across all four CD4+ subsets.

Of the isolated RNA, all was reverse transcribed, and so the sequenced material was expressed TCRB transcripts. Method: immunoSEQ multiplex PCR; TCRdb's copy keeps in-frame clones and lacks some. The data contain over 600,000 clones, roughly an eighth of them singletons. The antigens these receptors bind are not known. Sequencing was done on a sample of naive CD4+ T cells from blood. The receptors here all came from a man younger than 40 with type 1 diabetes.

The V and J genes are TRBV2 and TRBJ1-2; maybe TRBD1 (6 bases). The V end was cut by 3 bases, the J end by 6 bases, with 11 bases between. CDR3 length: 13 residues. Germline-derived CDR1 and CDR2 are SNHLY and FYNNEI. CDR3 nucleotide sequence: TGTGCCAGCAGTGATAGGGGGGTCGATGGCTACACCTTC. Protein sequence: CASSDRGVDGYTF. Full variable domain (rest looked up from reference TRBV2 and TRBJ1-2): EPEVTQTPSHQVTQMGQEVILRCVPISNHLYFYWYRQILGQKVEFLVSFYNNEISEKSEIFDDQFSVERPDGSNFTLKIRSTKLEDSAMYFCASSDRGVDGYTFGSGTRLTVV.

This clone was counted only a few times. The chain recombines TRBV6-6 with TRBJ1-4; D perhaps matches TRBD1 (6 bases). The CDR3 covers 15 residues. Trimming left V 2 bases short and J 5 bases short, with 12 bases between. Germline CDR1 and CDR2: MNHNY and SVGAGI (reference sequence). The CDR3 DNA is TGTGCCAGCAGTTACCCACAGGGAAACAATGAAAAACTGTTTTTT. Encoded protein: CASSYPQGNNEKLFF.

The chain is built from TRBV7-2 and TRBJ2-3, with 11 bases identical to TRBD2. Germline CDR1 is SGHTA and CDR2 is FQGNSA. V lost 3 bases to trimming and J lost 8 bases; unmatched junction nucleotides: 4. The CDR3 extends over 14 amino acids. In DNA form, the CDR3 reads TGTGCCAGCAGCTTTAGCGGGGGGGCGGGTACGCAGTATTTT. Translating it yields CASSFSGGAGTQYF. Full variable domain (rest looked up from reference TRBV7-2 and TRBJ2-3): GAGVSQSPSNKVTEKGKDVELRCDPISGHTALYWYRQSLGQGLEFLIYFQGNSAPDKSGLPSDRFSAERTGGSVSTLTIQRTQQEDSAVYLCASSFSGGAGTQYFGPGTRLTVL.

This chain links TRBV7-2 with TRBJ2-7; D unresolved. V was pared by 1 base and J by 3 bases, with 13 bases between. The CDR3 is 15 residues long. Germline V gene data show CDR1 as SGHTA and CDR2 as FQGNSA. The CDR3 spells CASSLGPGRDYEQYF. The CDR3 DNA reads as TGTGCCAGCAGCTTAGGACCAGGTCGAGACTACGAGCAGTACTTC.

This clone was detected only a few times. This chain links TRBV2 with TRBJ1-6; 8 nucleotides align to TRBD1. After removal of 6 bases from V and 8 bases from J, the junction contained 3 bases not matched to a gene. This CDR3 is 13 amino acids long. The germline V gene encodes CDR1 SNHLY and CDR2 FYNNEI. As DNA, the CDR3 is TGTGCCAGCAGCCCGACAGGGGATTCACCCCTCCACTTT. Its protein product is CASSPTGDSPLHF.

The rearrangement uses TRBV6-5 and TRBJ2-5; unclear D gene. The CDR3 extends over 16 amino acids. V lost 0 bases and J 2 bases, leaving 13 bases between the germline ends. Germline loops: CDR1 MNHEY, CDR2 SVGAGI. The CDR3 nucleotides are TGTGCCAGCAGTTACTCGAGAGCGAGTGATCAAGAGACCCAGTACTTC. Protein: CASSYSRASDQETQYF.

This clone was observed a few times. CDR3 residues: CASSPRRWGTQYF. CDR3 coding DNA: TGTGCCAGCAGTCCAAGACGATGGGGGACCCAGTACTTC. The chain joins TRBV27 to TRBJ2-5; D uncertain. Germline V CDR1 and CDR2: MNHEY, SMNVEV (reference sequence). Deletions cut 5 bases from V and 7 bases from J, with 14 bases between. The CDR3 runs to 13 residues.

The rearrangement links TRBV9 to TRBJ2-1; 10 bases are shared with TRBD2. From germline, CDR1 is SGDLS and CDR2 YYNGEE. The length of the CDR3 is 18 residues. After removal of 1 base from V and 2 bases from J, the junction contained 9 bases not matched to a gene. The CDR3 loop reads CASSVTPATSGAYNEQFF. The CDR3 DNA sequence: TGTGCCAGCAGCGTAACCCCAGCCACTAGCGGGGCCTACAATGAGCAGTTCTTC.

This clone has a handful of counts. This chain connects TRBV5-1 to TRBJ2-7; D is unclear. CDR3 length: 16 amino acids. The ends were cut back, 2 bases at V and 7 bases at J, with 22 bases in the middle. Germline-derived CDR1 and CDR2 are SGHRS and YFSETQ. The CDR3 is CASSLRSGYVSGEQYF. The DNA of the CDR3 is TGCGCCAGCAGCTTAAGGTCAGGTTACGTGAGTGGAGAGCAGTACTTC.

The chain uses TRBV4-3 and TRBJ2-5, with D possibly TRBD2 on 6 matching bases. Trimming took off 0 bases at V and 7 bases at J, with 15 bases between the two ends. The germline gives CDR1 LGHNA, CDR2 YSLEER. The CDR3 is made up of 15 amino acids. CDR3: CASSQEGTDVGTQYF. CDR3 bases: TGCGCCAGCAGCCAAGAGGGGACTGACGTAGGGACCCAGTACTTC.

CDR3 sequence: CASSVVARSSEQYF. In DNA, the CDR3 is TGTGCCAGCAGCGTAGTAGCTAGATCCTCGGAGCAGTATTTT. The rearrangement uses TRBV9 and TRBJ2-3; D gene unclear. Germline V lookup: CDR1 SGDLS, CDR2 YYNGEE. V gave up 0 bases and J gave up 11 bases, with 16 bases separating them. The CDR3 totals 14 residues. The full variable domain, its missing parts supplied by reference TRBV9 and TRBJ2-3, is DSGVTQTPKHLITATGQRVTLRCSPRSGDLSVYWYQQSLDQGLQFLIQYYNGEERAKGNILERFSAQQFPDLHSELNLSSLELGDSALYFCASSVVARSSEQYFGPGTRLTVL.

Points on this clone: The sample has other DNA sequences that encode this CDR3 too. This sequence joins TRBV7-9 and TRBJ2-5; perhaps TRBD2 as D (6 bases). Germline V gene sequence: CDR1 SEHNR, CDR2 FQNEAQ (reference sequence). The V end lost 3 bases, the J end lost 3 bases, and 8 bases lay between the germline ends. This CDR3 has 13 residues. CDR3 loop: CASSFSGEETQYF. CDR3 bases: TGTGCCAGCAGCTTCTCGGGGGAAGAGACCCAGTACTTC.

The chain uses TRBV7-6 and TRBJ1-3; no definite D call. Trimming removed 1 base at V and 7 bases at J, with 11 bases between. Germline V gene lookup returns CDR1 SGHVS and CDR2 FNYEAQ. CDR3 length equals 14 residues. The CDR3 loop is CASSLVSGVNTIYF. CDR3 DNA sequence: TGTGCCAGCAGCTTAGTTTCCGGGGTGAACACCATATATTTT.